This TCR beta chain was sequenced for a study of blood T cell repertoires in COVID-19. Generated by immunoSEQ multiplex PCR, the TCRdb table keeps only in-frame clones and is missing some. The data show about 140,000 clones, with approximately 84% seen just once and approximately 3.6% held by the top ten. The study recruited people aged about 18 to 95 years across 24 US areas. In germline, CDR1 is SGHKS, CDR2 YYEKEE (reference sequence). The CDR3 spans 11 residues. V dropped 4 bases and J dropped 2 bases, with 4 bases sitting between them. The sequenced material came from PBMCs or T cells enriched from blood (not recorded which). V is TRBV5-5 and J is TRBJ2-7, with unresolved D. The origin of this receptor is a woman between 50 and 59 years old with acute COVID-19. The CDR3 DNA follows: TGTGCCAGCAGCCAAACCTACGAGCAGTACTTC. Its protein product is CASSQTYEQYF.